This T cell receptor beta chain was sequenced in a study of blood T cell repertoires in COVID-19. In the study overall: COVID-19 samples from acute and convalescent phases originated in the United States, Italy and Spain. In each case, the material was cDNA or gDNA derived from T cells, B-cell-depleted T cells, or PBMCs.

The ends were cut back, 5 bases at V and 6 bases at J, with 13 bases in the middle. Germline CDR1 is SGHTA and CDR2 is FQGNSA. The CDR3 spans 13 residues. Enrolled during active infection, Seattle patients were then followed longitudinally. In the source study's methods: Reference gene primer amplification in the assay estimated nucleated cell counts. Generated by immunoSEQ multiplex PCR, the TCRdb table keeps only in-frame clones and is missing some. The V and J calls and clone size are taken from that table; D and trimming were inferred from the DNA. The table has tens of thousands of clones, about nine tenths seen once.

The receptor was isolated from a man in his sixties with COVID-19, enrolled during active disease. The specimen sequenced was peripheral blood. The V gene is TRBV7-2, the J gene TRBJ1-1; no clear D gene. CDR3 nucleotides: TGTGCCAGCAGCCGAGGGCGGTGGGCTGAAGCTTTCTTT. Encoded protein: CASSRGRWAEAFF.